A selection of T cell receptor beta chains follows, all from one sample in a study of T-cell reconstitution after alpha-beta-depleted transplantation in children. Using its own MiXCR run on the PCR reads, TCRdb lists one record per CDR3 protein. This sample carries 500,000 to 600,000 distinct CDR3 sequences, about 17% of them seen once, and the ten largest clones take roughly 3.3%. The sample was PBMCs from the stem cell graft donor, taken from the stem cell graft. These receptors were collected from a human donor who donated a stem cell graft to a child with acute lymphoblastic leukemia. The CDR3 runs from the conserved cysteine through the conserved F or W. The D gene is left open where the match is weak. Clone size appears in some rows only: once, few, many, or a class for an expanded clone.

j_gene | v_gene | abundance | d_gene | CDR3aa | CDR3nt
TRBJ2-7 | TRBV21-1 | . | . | CASSNYRGDEQYF | TGTGCCAGCAGCAATTACAGGGGCGACGAGCAGTACTTC
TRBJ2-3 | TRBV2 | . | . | CASSAWGTPSTDTQYF | TGTGCCAGCAGCGCCTGGGGGACCCCCAGCACAGATACGCAGTATTTT
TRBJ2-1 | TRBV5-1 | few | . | CASSLGSQGITYNEQFF | TGCGCCAGCAGCTTGGGCAGCCAGGGGATCACCTACAATGAGCAGTTCTTC
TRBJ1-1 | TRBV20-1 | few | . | CSASRRFAEAFF | TGCAGTGCTAGTCGTCGGTTCGCTGAAGCTTTCTTT
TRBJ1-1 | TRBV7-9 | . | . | CASSLGEASPNTEAFF | TGTGCCAGCAGCTTAGGAGAGGCTTCACCGAACACTGAAGCTTTCTTT
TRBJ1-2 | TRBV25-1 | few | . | CASSYTESFYGYTF | TGTGCCAGCAGTTATACTGAGTCTTTCTATGGCTACACCTTC
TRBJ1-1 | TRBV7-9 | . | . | CASSLVASTNTEAFF | TGTGCCAGCAGCTTAGTGGCAAGTACGAACACTGAAGCTTTCTTT
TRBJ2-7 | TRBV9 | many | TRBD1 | CASSARQGLDSYEQYF | TGTGCCAGCAGCGCTCGACAGGGCCTCGATTCCTACGAGCAGTACTTC
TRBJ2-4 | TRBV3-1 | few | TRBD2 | CASSQTSGEEVKNIQYF | TGTGCCAGCAGCCAGACTAGCGGGGAGGAGGTCAAAAACATTCAGTACTTC
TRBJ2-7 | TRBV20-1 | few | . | CSAKTNAYEQYF | TGCAGTGCTAAGACGAACGCCTACGAGCAGTACTTC
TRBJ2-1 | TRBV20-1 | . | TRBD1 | CSAPQGGNSYNEQFF | TGCAGTGCACCTCAAGGGGGCAATTCCTACAATGAGCAGTTCTTC
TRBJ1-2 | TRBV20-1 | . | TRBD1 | CSARGDSLESSYGYTF | TGCAGTGCGAGAGGGGACAGCTTAGAGTCTAGCTATGGCTACACCTTC
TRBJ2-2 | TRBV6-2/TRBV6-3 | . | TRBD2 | CASSRISGRAGELFF | TGTGCCAGCAGTCGGATTAGCGGGAGGGCCGGGGAGCTGTTTTTT
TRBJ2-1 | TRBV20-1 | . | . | CSANFFSGYYYNEQFF | TGCAGTGCTAACTTCTTTAGCGGTTATTACTACAATGAGCAGTTCTTC
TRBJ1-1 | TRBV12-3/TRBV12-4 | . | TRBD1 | CASSSGTGDTEAFF | TGTGCCAGCAGTTCCGGGACAGGGGACACTGAAGCTTTCTTT
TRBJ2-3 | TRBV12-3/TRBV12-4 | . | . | CASSLSGGAPDTQYF | TGTGCCAGCAGTCTATCCGGTGGGGCACCAGATACGCAGTATTTT
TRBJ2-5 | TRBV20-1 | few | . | CSARDEFQETQYF | TGCAGTGCTAGAGATGAATTTCAAGAGACCCAGTACTTC
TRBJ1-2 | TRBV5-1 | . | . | CASSYREVSGYTF | TGCGCCAGCAGCTACAGGGAAGTGAGTGGCTACACCTTC
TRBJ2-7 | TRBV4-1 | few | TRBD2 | CASSPSGTSGYEQYF | TGCGCCAGCAGCCCTAGCGGGACTAGCGGCTACGAGCAGTACTTC
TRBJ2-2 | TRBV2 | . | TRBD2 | CASSPGRAIAGAGELFF | TGTGCCAGCAGTCCCGGCAGGGCAATAGCGGGTGCCGGGGAGCTGTTTTTT
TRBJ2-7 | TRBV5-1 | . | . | CASSPLGNEQYF | TGCGCCAGCAGCCCTTTGGGGAACGAGCAGTACTTC
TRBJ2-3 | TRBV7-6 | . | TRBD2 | CASTRDYATDTQYF | TGTGCCAGCACCCGGGACTACGCCACAGATACGCAGTATTTT
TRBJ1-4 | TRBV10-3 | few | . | CAQLGRDVYEKLFF | TGTGCCCAACTGGGCAGGGATGTATATGAAAAACTGTTTTTT
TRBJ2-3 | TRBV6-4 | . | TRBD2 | CASSDSSGSGDTQYF | TGTGCCAGCAGTGATTCTAGCGGGAGTGGGGATACGCAGTATTTT
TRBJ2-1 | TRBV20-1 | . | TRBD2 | CSASSLAGVIDNEQFF | TGCAGTGCTAGTAGCCTAGCGGGGGTTATAGACAATGAGCAGTTCTTC
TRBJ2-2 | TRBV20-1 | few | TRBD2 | CSARTSGSRTGELFF | TGCAGTGCTAGAACTAGCGGGAGTAGGACCGGGGAGCTGTTTTTT
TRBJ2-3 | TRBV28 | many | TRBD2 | CASSLAGVGTDTQYF | TGTGCCAGCAGTTTAGCGGGAGTTGGCACAGATACGCAGTATTTT
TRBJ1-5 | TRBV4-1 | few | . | CASSQGYRYSNQPQHF | TGCGCCAGCAGCCAAGGGTACAGATATAGCAATCAGCCCCAGCATTTT
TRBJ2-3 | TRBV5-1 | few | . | CASLPQGLFTDTQYF | TGCGCCAGCCTCCCCCAGGGACTCTTCACAGATACGCAGTATTTT